These T cell receptor beta chains were read from a single sample in a study of vaccination effects on CD4 cells after COVID-19. Using immunoSEQ multiplex PCR, the repertoire was profiled, and TCRdb retains in-frame clones only, with some absent. The sample includes about 72,000 clones, 80% to 85% of them seen just once. Their antigen targets remain unknown. The source material was CD4+ T cells from PBMCs cultured with HCoV-229E spike peptides, sampled after COVID-19 vaccination. These receptors all come from a human donor who received a COVID-19 vaccine. CDR3s include the opening cysteine and the closing phenylalanine or tryptophan. D genes are given only for firm matches. Some rows have no size entry. The others give once, few or many, or a class for an expanded clone.

.,.,TRBV5-1,TRBJ2-3,TGCGCCAGCAGCGTAGGGGTCACAGATACGCAGTATTTT,CASSVGVTDTQYF
.,.,TRBV5-1,TRBJ1-4,TGCGCCAGCAGCTCGACCGGTGGGGCAGGTTATAATGAAAAACTGTTTTTT,CASSSTGGAGYNEKLFF
.,.,TRBV28,TRBJ1-4,TGTGCCAGCAGTTTTTTTCTTGCAGTAAATAATGAAAAACTGTTTTTT,CASSFFLAVNNEKLFF
.,.,TRBV19,TRBJ1-2,TGTGCCAGTAGGGAGCAGGGTAGGTCGGACTATGGCTACACCTTC,CASREQGRSDYGYTF
.,TRBD1,TRBV6-4,TRBJ1-6,TGTGCCAGGAAAATGGGCAGGGGGTTTGATAATTCACCCCTCCACTTT,CARKMGRGFDNSPLHF
.,TRBD1,TRBV29-1,TRBJ1-2,TGCAGCGTTGAACAGGGGGTCAGTTATGGCTACACCTTC,CSVEQGVSYGYTF
.,.,TRBV24-1,TRBJ1-1,TGTGCCACCAGTTTGGGGGTGAACACTGAAGCTTTCTTT,CATSLGVNTEAFF
.,.,TRBV7-8,TRBJ2-3,TGTGCCAGCAGCTTACGCGGGGACCCCACAGGTACGCAGTATTTT,CASSLRGDPTGTQYF
.,.,TRBV12-5,TRBJ1-2,TGTGCTAGTGGCCACCCGGCCGCTCCTAACTATGGCTACACCTTC,CASGHPAAPNYGYTF
.,TRBD1,TRBV28,TRBJ1-3,TGTGCCAGCAGTTCCCGGACAGGGGGTAAGGCTGGAAACACCATATATTTT,CASSSRTGGKAGNTIYF
.,TRBD1,TRBV24-1,TRBJ1-2,TGTGCCACCAGTGATGGGACAGTCACTACAGGGGCCGATTATGGCTACACCTTC,CATSDGTVTTGADYGYTF
.,.,TRBV5-5,TRBJ1-3,TGTGCCAGCAGCGCGGCAGTTGGCTCTGGAAACACCATATATTTT,CASSAAVGSGNTIYF
.,.,TRBV4-2,TRBJ2-3,TGTGCCAGCAGCCAAGATGGACGAACAGATACGCAGTATTTT,CASSQDGRTDTQYF
.,.,TRBV19,TRBJ2-2,TGTGCCAGTAGTATAGTGCCGAACACCGGGGAGCTGTTTTTT,CASSIVPNTGELFF
.,TRBD2,TRBV11-2,TRBJ2-1,TGTGCCAGCAGCTTAGGCCTAGCGGGCTACAATGAGCAGTTCTTC,CASSLGLAGYNEQFF
.,.,TRBV5-1,TRBJ2-5,TGCGCCAGCAGCTTGGAGCCCAATTCTGGGGAGACCCAGTACTTC,CASSLEPNSGETQYF
once,.,TRBV24-1,TRBJ2-2,TGTGCCACCAGTGATCCCGGTGGCGCAGGCGCGAACACCGGGGAGCTGTTTTTT,CATSDPGGAGANTGELFF
.,TRBD2,TRBV9,TRBJ2-2,TGTGCCAGCAGCGTCGAGCTTGGCGGGGGGGCCGACACCGGGGAGCTGTTTTTT,CASSVELGGGADTGELFF
.,TRBD1,TRBV7-3,TRBJ2-5,TGTGCCAGCAGCTTAGGGTCGCGCAGGGGGGAGACCCAGTACTTC,CASSLGSRRGETQYF
.,.,TRBV12-5,TRBJ2-5,TGTGCTAGTGGTCTTCAGGGAAAGGAGCAAGAGACCCAGTACTTC,CASGLQGKEQETQYF
.,.,TRBV5-5,TRBJ1-1,TGTGCCAGCAGCCCCCAGGGAGGTAGCACTGAAGCTTTCTTT,CASSPQGGSTEAFF
.,TRBD1,TRBV5-1,TRBJ2-6,TGCGCCAGCAGACAGGGACAGCTATGGTTCTCTGGGGCCAACGTCCTGACTTTC,CASRQGQLWFSGANVLTF
few,TRBD1,TRBV7-8,TRBJ1-2,TGTGCCAGCAGCCCGAGGACAGGAAACTATGGCTACACCTTC,CASSPRTGNYGYTF